These 6 T cell receptor beta chains share one sample of origin, sequenced in a study of blood T cell repertoires in COVID-19 (dated by TCRdb to 2019 to 2021). Library preparation used the immunoSEQ multiplex PCR assay. Here the immuneACCESS table is served through TCRdb, limited to in-frame sequences with V and J called. Missing clones are a known gap in these copies; in checked studies unresolved V genes cover under half, and the rest lacks a known reason. This sample holds 200,000 to 300,000 clones; around 90% were observed only once. Of the sample, around 7.2% falls within the top ten clones. The sample taken for sequencing was peripheral blood. These receptor sequences come from a man aged 55 to 70 who had recovered from COVID-19.

The chain uses TRBV19 and TRBJ1-5; 8 bases fit TRBD1. This CDR3 is built from 15 residues. The ends lost 8 bases at V and 6 bases at J; junction bases unmatched: 12. Germline values: CDR1 LNHDA, CDR2 SQIVND (reference sequence). CDR3 in DNA: TGTGCCAGTGGGGATGGGACAGGCCTCTTTCAGCCCCAGCATTTT. Translated, it gives CASGDGTGLFQPQHF.

A few counts support this clone. The rearrangement links TRBV4-2 to TRBJ1-5; 8 positions agree with TRBD1. With 3 bases clipped from V and 2 bases from J, the junction kept 9 bases outside the gene matches. The CDR3 contains 17 residues. Germline V CDR1 and CDR2: LGHNA, YNFKEQ. Here the CDR3 DNA reads TGTGCCAGCAGCCACACAGGGGGGACAGCTGGCAATCAGCCCCAGCATTTT. It encodes CASSHTGGTAGNQPQHF.

CDR3: CASSLLGGASNQPQHF. The CDR3 DNA reads as TGTGCCAGCAGCTTGTTAGGCGGAGCTAGCAATCAGCCCCAGCATTTT. The gene calls are TRBV5-6 and TRBJ1-5; D call uncertain. CDR3 size: 16 residues. Trimming cost V 1 base and J 0 bases, with 11 bases left between them. Germline CDR1 SGHDT, CDR2 YYEEEE.

The chain combines TRBV4-2 with TRBJ1-5; 9 bases align to TRBD1. V trimming: 0 bases; J trimming: 7 bases; junction bases outside the gene matches: 4. CDR3 size: 15 residues. Germline V gene lookup returns CDR1 LGHNA and CDR2 YNFKEQ. In DNA form, the CDR3 reads TGTGCCAGCAGCCAAGAATCGACAGGGGGGCAGCCCCAGCATTTT. Protein: CASSQESTGGQPQHF.

The chain has TRBV19 and TRBJ1-5; the D gene is possibly TRBD1 (6 bases). Trimming took off 2 bases at V and 3 bases at J, with 14 bases between the two ends. Per the germline V gene, CDR1 is LNHDA and CDR2 is SQIVND (reference sequence). The length of the CDR3 is 16 residues. As DNA, the CDR3 is TGTGCCAGTAGTATAATGTTAGGACAGCTCAATCAGCCCCAGCATTTT. This encodes CASSIMLGQLNQPQHF.

The rearrangement links TRBV20-1 to TRBJ2-3; no firm D call. This CDR3 contains 11 residues. V lost 6 bases and J lost 4, with 8 bases in between. Germline CDR1 DFQATT, CDR2 SNEGSKA (reference sequence). CDR3 in amino acids: CSALSADTQYF. The DNA of the CDR3 is TGCAGTGCCCTGAGCGCAGATACGCAGTATTTT.